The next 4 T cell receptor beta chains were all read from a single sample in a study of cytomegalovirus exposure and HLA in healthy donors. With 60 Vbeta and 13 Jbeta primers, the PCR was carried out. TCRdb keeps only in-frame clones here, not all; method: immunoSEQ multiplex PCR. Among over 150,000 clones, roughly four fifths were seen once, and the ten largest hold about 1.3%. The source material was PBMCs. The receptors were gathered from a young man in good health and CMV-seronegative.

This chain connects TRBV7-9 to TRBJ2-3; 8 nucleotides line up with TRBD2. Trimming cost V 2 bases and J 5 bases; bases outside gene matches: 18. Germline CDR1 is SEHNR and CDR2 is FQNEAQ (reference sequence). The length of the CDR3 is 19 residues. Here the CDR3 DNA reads TGTGCCAGCAGCTTATTGGGTGTCGGACGGGAGGGCCTAAGAGATACGCAGTATTTT. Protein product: CASSLLGVGREGLRDTQYF. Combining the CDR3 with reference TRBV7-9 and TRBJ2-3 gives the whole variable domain DTGVSQNPRHKITKRGQNVTFRCDPISEHNRLYWYRQTLGQGPEFLTYFQNEAQLEKSRLLSDRFSAERPKGSFSTLEIQRTEQGDSAMYLCASSLLGVGREGLRDTQYFGPGTRLTVL.

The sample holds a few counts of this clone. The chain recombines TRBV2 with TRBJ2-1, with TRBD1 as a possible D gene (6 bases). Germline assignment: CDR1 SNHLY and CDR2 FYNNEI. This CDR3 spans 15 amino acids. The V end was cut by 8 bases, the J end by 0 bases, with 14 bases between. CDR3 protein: CASLDQGPSYNEQFF. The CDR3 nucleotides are TGTGCCAGCCTTGACCAGGGGCCCTCCTACAATGAGCAGTTCTTC.

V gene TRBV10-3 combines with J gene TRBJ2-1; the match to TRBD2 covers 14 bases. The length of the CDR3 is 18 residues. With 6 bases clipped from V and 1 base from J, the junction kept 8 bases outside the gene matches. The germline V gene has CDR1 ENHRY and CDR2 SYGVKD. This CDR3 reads CAISGTSGGRGSYNEQFF. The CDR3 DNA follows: TGTGCCATCAGCGGGACTAGCGGGGGACGGGGGTCCTACAATGAGCAGTTCTTC.

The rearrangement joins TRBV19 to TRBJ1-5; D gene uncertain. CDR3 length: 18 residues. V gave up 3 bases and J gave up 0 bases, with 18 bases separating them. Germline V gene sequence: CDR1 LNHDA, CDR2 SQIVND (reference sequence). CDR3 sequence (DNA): TGTGCCAGTAGTATTGGGTTTCGGCGGGGAGATAGCAATCAGCCCCAGCATTTT. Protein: CASSIGFRRGDSNQPQHF.